This T cell receptor beta chain was sequenced during a study of T cells in Graves' hyperthyroidism and ophthalmopathy. Study-wide context: Specimen type is peripheral blood, collected at initial diagnosis prior to any treatment.

The CDR3 runs 14 residues. Germline values: CDR1 MDHEN, CDR2 SYDVKM. The V gene lost 0 bases and the J gene lost 1 base, with 7 bases spanning the gap. What was amplified from RNA transcripts were TCR beta CDR3 regions. First-round RT-PCR of the TCR CDR3 relied on the HTBI primer set. TCRdb re-analysed the multiplex PCR reads in MiXCR, keeping a single row per CDR3 protein. The sample records 650,000 to 700,000 distinct CDR3 sequences, 17% being singletons. Graves' hyperthyroidism without ophthalmopathy progression within 18 months was termed stable. Pregnant or lactating patients were excluded, as were those with uncontrolled infection or other autoimmune disease.

This receptor was taken from a middle-aged man with Graves' hyperthyroidism. V gene TRBV28 combines with J gene TRBJ2-7, with D unclear. Sequenced: blood. CDR3 sequence (DNA): TGTGCCAGCAGTTTATGGGCCCGTTCCTACGAGCAGTACTTC. This codes for CASSLWARSYEQYF.